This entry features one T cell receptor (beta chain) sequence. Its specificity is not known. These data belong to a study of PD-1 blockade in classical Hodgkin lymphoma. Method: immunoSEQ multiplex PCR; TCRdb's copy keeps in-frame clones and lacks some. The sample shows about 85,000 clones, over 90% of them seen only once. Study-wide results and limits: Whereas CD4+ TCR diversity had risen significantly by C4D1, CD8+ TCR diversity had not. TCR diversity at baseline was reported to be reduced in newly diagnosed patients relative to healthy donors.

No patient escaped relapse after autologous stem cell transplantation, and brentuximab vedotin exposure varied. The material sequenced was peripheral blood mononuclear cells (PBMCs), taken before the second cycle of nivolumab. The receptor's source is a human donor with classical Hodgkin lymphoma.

In DNA, the CDR3 is TGTGCCAGCAGCTTAAATTCGCAGCAGTTCTTC. This gives the protein CASSLNSQQFF. The chain carries TRBV7-9 and TRBJ2-1; D remains unclear. V lost 2 bases to trimming and J lost 11 bases, with 7 bases between them. Germline V gives CDR1 SEHNR, CDR2 FQNEAQ (reference sequence). The CDR3 sequence is 11 residues long.